This TCR beta chain was profiled in a study of T cell responses to AZD1222 COVID-19 vaccine. Whole-study results and caveats: Donors were largely white British and mainly female; clonal diversity was possibly underestimated. Spike-wide vaccine-associated CD4 TCRs dominated at 160-218 and 743-854.

Generated by immunoSEQ multiplex PCR, the TCRdb table keeps only in-frame clones and is missing some. The sample holds 150,000 or so clones, roughly 89% seen once. Germline lookup yields CDR1 SGHTA and CDR2 FQGTGA. The CDR3 length is 15 residues. With 6 bases removed from V and 0 bases from J, the gap between germline ends came to 14 bases. Concerning this clone: As yet, its antigen is unknown.

Material: peripheral blood, obtained on day 0 of AZD1222 vaccination. This chain connects TRBV7-3 to TRBJ1-2, with TRBD1 as a possible D gene (5 bases). The receptor comes from an adult in good health. The CDR3 sequence is CASSSTANSNYGYTF. In DNA, the CDR3 is TGTGCCAGCAGTTCGACAGCGAACTCTAACTATGGCTACACCTTC.